A single sample is the source of the 15 T cell receptor beta chains below, sequenced in a study of cytomegalovirus exposure and HLA in healthy donors. The PCR contained 60 Vbeta and 13 Jbeta primers. The assay was immunoSEQ multiplex PCR, and TCRdb's table has in-frame clones only and misses some. The sample records about 170,000 clones, 82% being singletons. The source material was PBMCs. All receptors derive from a male donor in good health and CMV-seronegative.

The chain carries TRBV11-2 and TRBJ2-5, with a weak D call TRBD1 (6 bases). Germline V lookup: CDR1 SGHAT, CDR2 FQNNGV. The CDR3 extends over 16 amino acids. The V gene lost 2 bases and the J gene lost 3 bases, with 16 bases spanning the gap. CDR3 coding DNA: TGTGCCAGCAGCTTAATGGGCCGAAGACAGGAAGAGACCCAGTACTTC. Translation: CASSLMGRRQEETQYF.

The table lists this clone with a count of one. The chain recombines TRBV9 with TRBJ2-3; D is ambiguous. This CDR3 spans 16 amino acids. Trimming cost V 4 bases and J 2 bases, with 17 bases left between them. Per germline, CDR1 SGDLS and CDR2 YYNGEE. CDR3 region: CASSTEATTTTDTQYF. In DNA, the CDR3 is TGTGCCAGCAGCACTGAGGCTACAACGACCACAGATACGCAGTATTTT.

The chain employs TRBV4-2 and TRBJ2-7; 7 bases are shared with TRBD1. After removal of 6 bases from V and 2 bases from J, the junction contained 10 bases not matched to a gene. Germline CDR1 LGHNA, CDR2 YNFKEQ. CDR3 length: 15 residues. The CDR3 reads CASSQPVQGAYEQYF. CDR3 nucleotide sequence: TGTGCCAGCAGTCAACCGGTGCAGGGGGCCTACGAGCAGTACTTC.

The genes are TRBV18 and TRBJ1-3; 12 positions agree with TRBD1. The junction had 2 bases not matched to a gene; V was cut back by 0 bases and J by 8 bases. This CDR3 comprises 15 residues. Germline V gene data show CDR1 as KGHSH and CDR2 as LQKENI. DNA for the CDR3: TGTGCCAGCTCACCACCGGGACAGGGGGCTTACACCATATATTTT. It yields the protein CASSPPGQGAYTIYF.

V gene TRBV19 combines with J gene TRBJ2-5; 9 nucleotides agree with TRBD2. The J call may be incorrect, as the DNA end agrees better with TRBJ2-7. Germline assignment: CDR1 LNHDA and CDR2 SQIVND (reference sequence). The CDR3 spans 14 residues. CDR3 amino acids: CASSWSSGTSEQYF. The CDR3 nucleotides are TGTGCCAGTAGCTGGTCTAGCGGGACATCCGAGCAGTACTTC.

The table lists this clone with a few counts. This sequence joins TRBV29-1 and TRBJ2-4, with D unresolved. Germline V gene sequence: CDR1 SQVTM, CDR2 ANQGSEA. V was shortened by 3 bases and J by 7 bases, with 7 bases between the two germline ends. CDR3 size: 11 residues. In DNA, the CDR3 is TGCAGCGTTGATATAGTGAACATTCAGTACTTC. This sequence encodes CSVDIVNIQYF.

The chain couples TRBV10-1 to TRBJ2-1; D is perhaps TRBD2 (5 bases). The V end was cut by 6 bases, the J end by 15 bases, with 18 bases between. Per germline, CDR1 WNHNN and CDR2 SYGVQD (reference sequence). This CDR3 contains 12 residues. In nucleotides, the CDR3 is TGCGCCAGCAGAACCAGGACTGGACCGATGTTCTTC. Translated, it gives CASRTRTGPMFF.

V is TRBV29-1 and J is TRBJ2-4, with a possible D match to TRBD1 (5 bases). The germline V gene encodes CDR1 SQVTM and CDR2 ANQGSEA. CDR3 length equals 13 residues. V lost 0 bases and J 9 bases, leaving 12 bases between the germline ends. The CDR3 region has the DNA TGCAGCGTTGAAGACAGGGTCGAAGGCATTCAGTACTTC. Translation: CSVEDRVEGIQYF.

V gene TRBV6-1 combines with J gene TRBJ1-5, with 12 positions matching TRBD1. V trimming: 4 bases; J trimming: 3 bases; junction bases outside the gene matches: 7. The germline gives CDR1 MNHNS, CDR2 SASEGT. CDR3 length equals 17 residues. The CDR3 is CASSGAGTGGSNQPQHF. The CDR3 DNA is TGTGCCAGCAGTGGGGCCGGGACAGGGGGCTCCAATCAGCCCCAGCATTTT.

This CDR3 is CASKTGQTNTEAFF. The CDR3, as DNA: TGTGCCAGTAAAACGGGACAGACGAACACTGAAGCTTTCTTT. The chain carries TRBV27 and TRBJ1-1; 7 bases fit TRBD1. The trim removed 9 bases at V and 1 base at J, leaving 8 bases unmatched. The CDR3 spans 14 residues. Germline CDR1 and CDR2: MNHEY and SMNVEV (reference sequence).

The gene calls are TRBV18 and TRBJ2-7, with a weak D call TRBD1 (5 bases). Trimming took 4 bases from V and 2 from J, leaving 15 bases between them. Germline CDR1 KGHSH, CDR2 LQKENI. There are 15 residues in the CDR3. As DNA, the CDR3 is TGTGCCAGCTCACGACCCGGGCAGGGTACCTACGAGCAGTACTTC. Its protein is CASSRPGQGTYEQYF.

CDR3 protein: CASSPPGPSSYEQYF. CDR3 sequence (DNA): TGTGCCAGCTCACCGCCTGGGCCGAGCTCCTACGAGCAGTACTTC. The rearrangement uses TRBV18 and TRBJ2-7; D gene unclear. Trimming removed 3 bases from V and 0 bases from J, with 12 bases in between. Per germline, CDR1 KGHSH and CDR2 LQKENI. The CDR3 runs to 15 residues.

The gene calls are TRBV6-4 and TRBJ2-1; maybe TRBD1 (5 bases). V was shortened by 6 bases and J by 0 bases, with 9 bases between the two germline ends. Germline V gene sequence: CDR1 MRHNA, CDR2 SNTAGT. The CDR3 extends over 14 amino acids. The CDR3 region is CASRLRGSYNEQFF. The CDR3 DNA follows: TGTGCCAGCAGATTAAGGGGCTCCTACAATGAGCAGTTCTTC.

This clone was seen more than once but under ten times. The chain couples TRBV5-3 to TRBJ2-1, with 10 bases identical to TRBD2. TRBV5-3 falls under the ORF class, with uncertain function. Losses at the gene ends were 3 bases for V and 2 bases for J; bases not matched to a gene: 5. The CDR3 spans 16 residues. CDR3 sequence (DNA): TGTGCCAGAAGCTCCTCTAGCGGGAGACCCTACAATGAGCAGTTCTTC. Protein: CARSSSSGRPYNEQFF.

The chain joins TRBV15 to TRBJ2-1; 8 nucleotides agree with TRBD2. Germline trimming cut 1 base from V and 7 bases from J; bases unmatched to any gene: 12. The CDR3 length is 17 residues. Germline values: CDR1 LNHNV, CDR2 YYDKDF (reference sequence). The CDR3 bases are TGTGCCACCAGCAGAGTGAGGAGGAAGCGGGAGATGAATGAGCAGTTCTTC. Translation gives CATSRVRRKREMNEQFF.